Following are 9 T cell receptor beta chains from one sample sequenced in a study of vaccination effects on CD4 cells after COVID-19. Clones were sequenced by immunoSEQ multiplex PCR, and TCRdb holds only the in-frame ones, with some missing. The sample holds 20,000 to 25,000 clones, 71% seen once. What these receptors recognize is not known. Under the ViraFEST assay, PBMC were stimulated with viral peptide pools so that antigen-specific CD4+ T cells expanded. Sequencing was performed afterwards. The culture ran for around nine days before CD4+ T cells were isolated. Vaccinated participants had no history of SARS-CoV-2 infection and tested negative for nucleocapsid antibodies. Material: CD4+ T cells from PBMCs cultured with HCoV-OC43 spike peptides, obtained before COVID-19 vaccination. The subset here: HCoV-OC43 spike overlapping peptide pool stimulation. Receptors originate from a human donor who received a COVID-19 vaccine.

The sample holds a few counts of this clone. This chain links TRBV5-5 with TRBJ1-6; 9 nucleotides match TRBD1. With V trimmed by 4 bases and J by 8 bases, 7 bases remained unmatched. The germline V gene has CDR1 SGHKS and CDR2 YYEKEE (reference sequence). The CDR3 has 15 amino acids. The CDR3 sequence: CASSLGWTGDSPLHF. The CDR3 DNA reads as TGTGCCAGCAGCCTGGGCTGGACAGGGGATTCACCCCTCCACTTT. Full variable domain (missing parts from reference TRBV5-5 and TRBJ1-6): DAGVTQSPTHLIKTRGQQVTLRCSPISGHKSVSWYQQVLGQGPQFIFQYYEKEERGRGNFPDRFSARQFPNYSSELNVNALLLGDSALYLCASSLGWTGDSPLHFGNGTRLTVT.

V gene TRBV2 combines with J gene TRBJ1-4; D might be TRBD1 (6 bases). Germline V lookup: CDR1 SNHLY, CDR2 FYNNEI. This CDR3 region has 14 residues. The ends were cut back, 7 bases at V and 7 bases at J, with 16 bases in the middle. In nucleotides, the CDR3 is TGTGCCAGCACGGGTAGACAGGCCGCTGAAAAACTGTTTTTT. Translated, it gives CASTGRQAAEKLFF.

This rearrangement joins TRBV6-5 to TRBJ1-4; D unresolved. Germline V lookup: CDR1 MNHEY, CDR2 SVGAGI. The CDR3 contains 12 residues. V lost 6 bases and J 8 bases, leaving 10 bases between the germline ends. The CDR3 reads CASSSPGEKLFF. The CDR3 DNA follows: TGTGCCAGCAGCTCCCCGGGGGAAAAACTGTTTTTT.

The genes are TRBV15 and TRBJ1-2; D is uncertain. The germline CDR1 and CDR2 sequences are LNHNV and YYDKDF (reference sequence). CDR3 length: 12 amino acids. V shed 0 bases and J shed 8 bases, with 7 bases lying between them. CDR3 residues: CATSRDGLGYTF. The CDR3 bases are TGTGCCACCAGCAGAGATGGATTAGGCTACACCTTC.

This clone has only one observation. The chain joins TRBV12-3 or TRBV12-4 to TRBJ1-5, with D possibly matching TRBD1 (5 bases). Trimming pared 2 bases from V and 11 bases from J, leaving 13 bases between. The CDR3 length is 13 residues. The CDR3 spells CASSLSGRLAQHF. The CDR3 DNA follows: TGTGCCAGCAGTTTATCAGGGCGGTTGGCCCAGCATTTT.

This chain uses TRBV18 with TRBJ2-1, with D possibly being TRBD2 (6 bases). The CDR3 runs 16 residues. V dropped 1 base and J dropped 4 bases, with 14 bases sitting between them. The germline V gene has CDR1 KGHSH and CDR2 LQKENI. The CDR3 spells CASSPLRDWTYNEQFF. The CDR3 coding sequence is TGTGCCAGCTCACCACTCCGGGACTGGACATACAATGAGCAGTTCTTC.

The chain uses TRBV10-2 and TRBJ2-5, with TRBD1 identical over 11 bases. The junction had 4 bases not matched to a gene; V was cut back by 3 bases and J by 4 bases. This CDR3 is built from 15 residues. From germline, CDR1 is WSHSY and CDR2 SAAADI. The CDR3 loop is CASSESGTGGETQYF. The CDR3 region has the DNA TGCGCCAGCAGTGAATCCGGGACAGGGGGAGAGACCCAGTACTTC.

The chain couples TRBV19 to TRBJ2-3, with D possibly matching TRBD2 (5 bases). Trimming left V 6 bases short and J 5 bases short, with 6 bases between. Germline V gives CDR1 LNHDA, CDR2 SQIVND (reference sequence). The CDR3 spans 11 residues. The CDR3 DNA sequence: TGTGCCAGTAGGGCGGGAGATACGCAGTATTTT. This codes for CASRAGDTQYF.

This clone occurred a few times. This chain joins TRBV10-2 and TRBJ2-5; the D is unclear. CDR1 and CDR2 from the germline V gene are WSHSY and SAAADI. Trimming cost V 4 bases and J 5 bases, with 11 bases left between them. The CDR3 is 13 amino acids. The CDR3 here is CASSASSWETQYF. The CDR3 DNA sequence: TGCGCCAGCAGTGCATCCTCTTGGGAGACCCAGTACTTC.